A selection of T cell receptor beta chains follows, all from one sample in a study of cytomegalovirus exposure and HLA in healthy donors. Clones were sequenced by immunoSEQ multiplex PCR, and TCRdb holds only the in-frame ones, with some missing. The repertoire table contains about 130,000 clones. The sample was PBMCs. The receptors derive from a woman aged 55-69 years in good health and CMV-seronegative. Both conserved end residues are part of each CDR3. D genes are given only for firm matches.

CDR3nt	CDR3aa	v_gene	j_gene	d_gene
TGTGCCAGCAGACGCAACCGGGACAGGGGCAACAATGAGCAGTTCTTC	CASRRNRDRGNNEQFF	TRBV7-8	TRBJ2-1	TRBD1
TGTGCCAGCTCACCATCCGCGCAGGGCACTGGAAACACCATATATTTT	CASSPSAQGTGNTIYF	TRBV18	TRBJ1-3	.
TGTGCCAGTAGTTCTCCAGGGGGCACGACTAATGAAAAACTGTTTTTT	CASSSPGGTTNEKLFF	TRBV19	TRBJ1-4	TRBD1
TGCGCCAGCAGCACCACGCCCGCAGCTAATGAAAAACTGTTTTTT	CASSTTPAANEKLFF	TRBV5-1	TRBJ1-4	.
TGTGCCAGCAGTTTATCGACGTGGAGTCAGCCCCAGCATTTT	CASSLSTWSQPQHF	TRBV27	TRBJ1-5	.
TGTGCCAGCAGAGGGGAGGGTCTCTCGTACTTC	CASRGEGLSYF	TRBV7-8	TRBJ2-5	TRBD2
TGTGCCAGCAGTGGGACGGGAGGCACAGATACGCAGTATTTT	CASSGTGGTDTQYF	TRBV6-4	TRBJ2-3	.
TGTGCCAGCAGTTGGACACCGAACACTGAAGCTTTCTTT	CASSWTPNTEAFF	TRBV6-6	TRBJ1-1	.
TGTGCCAGCAGTTACGGCCCACAGGGTAGGGAGACCCAGTACTTC	CASSYGPQGRETQYF	TRBV6-5	TRBJ2-5	.
TGTGCCAGCAGACCTCCGAGTCTATCCTATGGCTACACCTTC	CASRPPSLSYGYTF	TRBV7-9	TRBJ1-2	.
TGTGCCAGCAGAGAACAGGCGATGAACACTGAAGCTTTCTTT	CASREQAMNTEAFF	TRBV28	TRBJ1-1	.
TGCGCCAGCAGCCCCGGGACAGGGGTGGACGAGCAGTACTTC	CASSPGTGVDEQYF	TRBV5-1	TRBJ2-7	TRBD1
TGTGCCAGCAGCTTAGGCCAGGAACAAGAGACCCAGTACTTC	CASSLGQEQETQYF	TRBV11-2	TRBJ2-5	.
TGCGCCAGCAGCTCGGGACAGCCGACAGGGGCCAACGTCCTGACTTTC	CASSSGQPTGANVLTF	TRBV5-1	TRBJ2-6	TRBD1
TGCAGTGTTACAGGGGACACTGAAGCTTTCTTT	CSVTGDTEAFF	TRBV20-1	TRBJ1-1	TRBD1
TGTGCCAGCAGATCTAGCGGGGGGACCCAAGAGACCCAGTACTTC	CASRSSGGTQETQYF	TRBV7-9	TRBJ2-5	TRBD2
TGTGCCAGCAGCCGGCTCAGGGACAGACTAGAGACCCAGTACTTC	CASSRLRDRLETQYF	TRBV11-1	TRBJ2-5	TRBD1
TGCGCCAGCAGCTTGGGTACTAGCGGGCCAGAGACCCAGTACTTC	CASSLGTSGPETQYF	TRBV5-1	TRBJ2-5	TRBD2
TGTGCCAGCAGCCAAGATCTACAGACAGGGCGGGTCTATGGCTACACCTTC	CASSQDLQTGRVYGYTF	TRBV4-2	TRBJ1-2	TRBD1
TGTGCCAGCAGTTTTAGGACAGGGGCTATTAGCAATCAGCCCCAGCATTTT	CASSFRTGAISNQPQHF	TRBV28	TRBJ1-5	TRBD1
TGTGCCAGCAGCGCCACAGGGAGGGGGACTGAAGCTTTCTTT	CASSATGRGTEAFF	TRBV5-6	TRBJ1-1	.
TGTGCCAGCAGGATAGACTACGAGCAGTACTTC	CASRIDYEQYF	TRBV28	TRBJ2-7	.
TGTGCCAGCAGCTTGGGAGGGCCCTACGAGCAGTACTTC	CASSLGGPYEQYF	TRBV5-8	TRBJ2-7	.
TGCAGCGTCGAGGACAGGGGGGACACCGGGGAGCTGTTTTTT	CSVEDRGDTGELFF	TRBV29-1	TRBJ2-2	TRBD1
TGTGCCAGCAACTGGGACAAATCTTCACCCCTCCACTTT	CASNWDKSSPLHF	TRBV7-9	TRBJ1-6	.
TGTGCCAGCAGCGTCGGACAGGGGGCAACCTACGAGCAGTACTTC	CASSVGQGATYEQYF	TRBV13	TRBJ2-7	TRBD1
TGTGCCAGCAGCCCCGACAGAGTAAGGGAGTACTTC	CASSPDRVREYF	TRBV14	TRBJ2-4	.
TGCGCCAGCACTTCGACAGGGAGCGCGGTCGCCTACACCTTC	CASTSTGSAVAYTF	TRBV10-2	TRBJ1-2	TRBD1
TGTGCCAGCTCACCCAACCAGGGGGCGAACACTGAAGCTTTCTTT	CASSPNQGANTEAFF	TRBV18	TRBJ1-1	TRBD1
TGTGCCAGCAGTGCTGTCGGGACAGGGGTAACCCAGTACTTC	CASSAVGTGVTQYF	TRBV6-6	TRBJ2-5	TRBD1
TGTGCCAGCAGCTTGGAGGCGGAGTACTATGGCTACACCTTC	CASSLEAEYYGYTF	TRBV5-4	TRBJ1-2	.
TGTGCCAGCAGCCGACAGGGGAGTGGCAATCAGCCCCAGCATTTT	CASSRQGSGNQPQHF	TRBV5-5	TRBJ1-5	TRBD1
TGTGCCACCAGCAGACGTGCCCCCGGGGGCACAGATACGCAGTATTTT	CATSRRAPGGTDTQYF	TRBV15	TRBJ2-3	.
TGCGCCAGCAGCCCGATAGGGGTGACCGGGGAGCTGTTTTTT	CASSPIGVTGELFF	TRBV5-1	TRBJ2-2	.
TGTGCCAGTAGTACCGGGACAGGGGGCGACCCTAGCAATCAGCCCCAGCATTTT	CASSTGTGGDPSNQPQHF	TRBV19	TRBJ1-5	TRBD1
TGTGCCAGTAGTATGTTAGGGGGAGAGACCCAGTACTTC	CASSMLGGETQYF	TRBV19	TRBJ2-5	.
TGCGCCAGCAGCCTTACAGGGGATCAGAATGGCTACACCTTC	CASSLTGDQNGYTF	TRBV5-1	TRBJ1-2	TRBD1
TGTGCCAGCAGCTTTCTAATCGGGGGTACCTACGAGCAGTACTTC	CASSFLIGGTYEQYF	TRBV11-3	TRBJ2-7	.
TGTGCCAGCACCCGTCAGGGGGCCGTCAATCAGCCCCAGCATTTT	CASTRQGAVNQPQHF	TRBV28	TRBJ1-5	TRBD1
TGTGCCAGCAGCCACGTAAGCGGGAAAAACTTGGCCAATGAGCAGTTCTTC	CASSHVSGKNLANEQFF	TRBV21-1	TRBJ2-1	.
TGTGCCAGCAGCTGGCGGGGCTACAATGAGCAGTTCTTC	CASSWRGYNEQFF	TRBV2	TRBJ2-1	.
TGTGCCAGCAGCTCTCCCGGGACAAGGCGAACCTATGGCTACACCTTC	CASSSPGTRRTYGYTF	TRBV7-8	TRBJ1-2	.
TGTGCCAGCAGAAATCTGCAGGGGACCGGGGAGCTGTTTTTT	CASRNLQGTGELFF	TRBV6-1	TRBJ2-2	.
TGTGCCAGCAGCCTGCGGGGGGGCCTTTCGGAGACCCAGTACTTC	CASSLRGGLSETQYF	TRBV13	TRBJ2-5	TRBD2
TGTGCCAGCAATGGCATTCCCTCCTACGAGCAGTACTTC	CASNGIPSYEQYF	TRBV2	TRBJ2-7	.
TGTGCCAGCAGCGGGGGACAGCTTAATGAAAAACTGTTTTTT	CASSGGQLNEKLFF	TRBV5-6	TRBJ1-4	TRBD1
TGTGCCAGTAGTAGGTTACTAGCGGGAACGGGGGAGCAGTACTTC	CASSRLLAGTGEQYF	TRBV19	TRBJ2-5	TRBD2
TGTGCCAGCAGTTTATCCTCCCGTGGGGAGCTGTTTTTT	CASSLSSRGELFF	TRBV27	TRBJ2-2	.
TGCGCCAGCAGCTTGTCCACAGGTGGCGAGCAGTACTTC	CASSLSTGGEQYF	TRBV5-1	TRBJ2-7	.
TGTGCCGCAGGGCGGGAGTCCGTCGAGCAGTACTTC	CAAGRESVEQYF	TRBV7-9	TRBJ2-7	TRBD2
TGTGCCAGCAGTTTAAGAGACAGGGACACAGATACGCAGTATTTT	CASSLRDRDTDTQYF	TRBV28	TRBJ2-3	TRBD1
TGCAGCGTCGTCAGGGGCGTCACTGAAGCTTTCTTT	CSVVRGVTEAFF	TRBV29-1	TRBJ1-1	.
TGTGCCAGCAGCCTGACTAGCGGGGGGCATGGAGATACGCAGTATTTT	CASSLTSGGHGDTQYF	TRBV7-9	TRBJ2-3	TRBD2
TGTGCCAGCGGTCGGAGACAGGGTAGGGAAAAACTGTTTTTT	CASGRRQGREKLFF	TRBV5-6	TRBJ1-4	TRBD1
TGTGCCAGCAGATGGACTAGCGGGGGCCAAGAGACCCAGTACTTC	CASRWTSGGQETQYF	TRBV2	TRBJ2-5	TRBD2